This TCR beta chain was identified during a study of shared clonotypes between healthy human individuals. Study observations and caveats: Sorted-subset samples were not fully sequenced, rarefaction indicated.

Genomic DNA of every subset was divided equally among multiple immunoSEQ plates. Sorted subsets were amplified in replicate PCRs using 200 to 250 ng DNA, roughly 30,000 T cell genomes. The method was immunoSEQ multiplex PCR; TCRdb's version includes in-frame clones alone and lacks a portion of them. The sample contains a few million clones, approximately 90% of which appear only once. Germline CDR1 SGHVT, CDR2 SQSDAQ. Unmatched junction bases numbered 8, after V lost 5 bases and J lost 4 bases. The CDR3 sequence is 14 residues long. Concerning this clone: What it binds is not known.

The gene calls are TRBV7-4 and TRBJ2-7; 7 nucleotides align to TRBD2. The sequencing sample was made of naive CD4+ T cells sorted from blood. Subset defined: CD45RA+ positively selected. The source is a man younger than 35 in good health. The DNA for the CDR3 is TGTGCCAGCAGCCCACATTGGGGGGGATACGAGCAGTACTTC. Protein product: CASSPHWGGYEQYF.